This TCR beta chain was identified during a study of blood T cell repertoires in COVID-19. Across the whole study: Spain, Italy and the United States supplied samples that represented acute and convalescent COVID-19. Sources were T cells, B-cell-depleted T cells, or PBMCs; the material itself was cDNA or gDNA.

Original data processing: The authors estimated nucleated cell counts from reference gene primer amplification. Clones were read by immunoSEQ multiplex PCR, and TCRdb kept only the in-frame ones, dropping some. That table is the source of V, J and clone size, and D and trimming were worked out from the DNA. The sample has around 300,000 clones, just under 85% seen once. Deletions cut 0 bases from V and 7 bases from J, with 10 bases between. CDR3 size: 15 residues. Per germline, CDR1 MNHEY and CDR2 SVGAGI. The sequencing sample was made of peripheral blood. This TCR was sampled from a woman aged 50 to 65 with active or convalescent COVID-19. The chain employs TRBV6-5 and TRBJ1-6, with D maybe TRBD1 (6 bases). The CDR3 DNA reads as TGTGCCAGCAGTTACTCAAAGGGGGTGAATTCACCCCTCCACTTT. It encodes CASSYSKGVNSPLHF.